This T cell receptor (beta chain) was captured by sequencing in a study of blood T cell repertoires in COVID-19. Study as a whole: PBMCs, B-cell-depleted T cells, or T cells provided the cDNA or gDNA that made up the material.

Authors' data handling: Researchers report that nucleated cell counts were estimated from reference gene primer amplification. Measured with immunoSEQ multiplex PCR; TCRdb has only the in-frame clones, and not every one. V, J and clone size were drawn from that table, and D and trimming were deduced from the DNA. The sample lists around 140,000 clones, 60% to 80% occurring once. The sequence came from a woman between 50 and 59 years old with active or convalescent COVID-19. Sequencing was done on a sample of peripheral blood.

Here the CDR3 reads CASSSFGQVNTGELFF. The CDR3 region has the DNA TGTGCCAGCAGCAGCTTCGGACAGGTCAACACCGGGGAGCTGTTTTTT. V and J are TRBV7-2 and TRBJ2-2; TRBD1 aligns across 7 bases. V lost 5 bases, J lost 2 bases, and 8 bases stayed unmatched. CDR1 is SGHTA, CDR2 FQGNSA, per germline. The CDR3 spans 16 residues.